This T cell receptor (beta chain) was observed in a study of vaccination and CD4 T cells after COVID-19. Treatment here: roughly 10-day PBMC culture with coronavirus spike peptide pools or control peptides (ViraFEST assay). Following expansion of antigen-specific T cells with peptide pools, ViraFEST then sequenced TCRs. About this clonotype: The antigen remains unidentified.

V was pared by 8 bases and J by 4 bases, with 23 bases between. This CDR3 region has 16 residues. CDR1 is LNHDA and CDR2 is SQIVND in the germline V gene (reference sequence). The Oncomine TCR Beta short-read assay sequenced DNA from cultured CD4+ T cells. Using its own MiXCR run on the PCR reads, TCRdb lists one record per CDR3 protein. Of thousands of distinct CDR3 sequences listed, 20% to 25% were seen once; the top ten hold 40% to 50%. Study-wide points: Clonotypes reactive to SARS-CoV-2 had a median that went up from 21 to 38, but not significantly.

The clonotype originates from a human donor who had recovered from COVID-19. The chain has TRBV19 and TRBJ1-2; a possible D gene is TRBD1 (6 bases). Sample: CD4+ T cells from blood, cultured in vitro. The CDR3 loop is CASASTGTKTIYGYTF. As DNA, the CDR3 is TGTGCCAGTGCCAGTACCGGGACAAAAACCATCTATGGCTACACCTTC.